This T cell receptor (beta chain) was sequenced during a study of T cells in Graves' hyperthyroidism and ophthalmopathy. Among ophthalmopathy patients, the Clinical Activity Score reached at least 3, the NOSPECS grade reached at least 4, and duration remained under 3 months. This clonotype was seen a handful of times. With 0 bases removed from V and 12 bases from J, the gap between germline ends came to 9 bases. Germline-derived CDR1 and CDR2 are MGHRA and YSYEKL. This CDR3 is built from 13 residues. Amplification yielded TCR beta CDR3 regions, with RNA transcripts as the source. HTBI primers drove first-round RT-PCR of the TCR CDR3. TCRdb independently ran MiXCR on the multiplex PCR reads; one entry per CDR3 protein. The sample gives around 600,000 distinct CDR3 sequences, approximately 15% of which show up once; less than 9% is in the top ten.

Input material: blood. The TCR sequence derives from a woman younger than 35 with Graves' ophthalmopathy. V is TRBV4-1 and J is TRBJ1-6; D gene uncertain. This CDR3 reads CASSQDVGLPLHF. For the CDR3, the DNA is TGCGCCAGCAGCCAAGACGTAGGTTTACCCCTCCACTTT.